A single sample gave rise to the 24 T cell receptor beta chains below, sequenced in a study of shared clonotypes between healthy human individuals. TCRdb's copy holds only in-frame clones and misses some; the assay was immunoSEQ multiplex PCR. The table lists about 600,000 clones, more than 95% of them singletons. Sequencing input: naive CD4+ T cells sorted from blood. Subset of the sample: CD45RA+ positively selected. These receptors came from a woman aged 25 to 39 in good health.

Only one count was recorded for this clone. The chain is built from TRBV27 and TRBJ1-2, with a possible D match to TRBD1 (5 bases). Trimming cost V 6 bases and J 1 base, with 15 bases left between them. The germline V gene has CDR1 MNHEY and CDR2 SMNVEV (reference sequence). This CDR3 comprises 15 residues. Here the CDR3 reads CASRPNAGRNYGYTF. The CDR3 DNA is TGTGCCAGCAGACCCAACGCGGGGCGTAACTATGGCTACACCTTC.

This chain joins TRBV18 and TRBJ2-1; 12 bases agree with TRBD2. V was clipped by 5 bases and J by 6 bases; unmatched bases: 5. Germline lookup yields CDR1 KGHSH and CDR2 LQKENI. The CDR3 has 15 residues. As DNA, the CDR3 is TGTGCCAGCTCATTGGGACTAGCGGGCCTCAATGAGCAGTTCTTC. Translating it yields CASSLGLAGLNEQFF.

In DNA form, the CDR3 reads TGTGCCAGCAGCTTGGATAAGTCCCCAAGTGGCAATGAGCAGTTCTTC. This gives the protein CASSLDKSPSGNEQFF. The chain links TRBV5-4 to TRBJ2-1; D gene ambiguous. The CDR3 spans 16 residues. Trimming took 0 bases from V and 6 from J, leaving 16 bases between them. Germline CDR1 SGHNT, CDR2 YYREEE (reference sequence).

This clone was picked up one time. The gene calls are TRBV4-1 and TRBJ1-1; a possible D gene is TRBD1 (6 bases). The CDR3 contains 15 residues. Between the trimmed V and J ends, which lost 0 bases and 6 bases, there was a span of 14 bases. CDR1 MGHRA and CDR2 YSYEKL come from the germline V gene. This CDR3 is CASSQDRVRGPEAFF. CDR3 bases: TGCGCCAGCAGCCAAGATAGGGTCAGGGGACCTGAAGCTTTCTTT.

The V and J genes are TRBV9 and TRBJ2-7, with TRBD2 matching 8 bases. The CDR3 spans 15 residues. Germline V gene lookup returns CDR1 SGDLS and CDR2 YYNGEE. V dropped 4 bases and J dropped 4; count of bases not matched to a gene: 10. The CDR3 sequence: CASSFGGLGSYEQYF. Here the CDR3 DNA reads TGTGCCAGCAGCTTTGGGGGACTAGGGTCATACGAGCAGTACTTC.

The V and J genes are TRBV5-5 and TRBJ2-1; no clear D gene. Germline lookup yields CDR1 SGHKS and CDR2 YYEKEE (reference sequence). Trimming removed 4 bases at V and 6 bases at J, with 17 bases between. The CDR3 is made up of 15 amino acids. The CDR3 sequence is CASSQHLALFNEQFF. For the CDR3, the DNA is TGTGCCAGCAGCCAACATTTGGCCCTGTTCAATGAGCAGTTCTTC.

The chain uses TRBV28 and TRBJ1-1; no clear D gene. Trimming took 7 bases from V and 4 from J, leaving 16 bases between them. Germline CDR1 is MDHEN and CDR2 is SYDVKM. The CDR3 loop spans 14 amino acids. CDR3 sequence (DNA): TGTGCCAGCACCCCTAGCGTGGGGAGCACTGAAGCTTTCTTT. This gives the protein CASTPSVGSTEAFF.

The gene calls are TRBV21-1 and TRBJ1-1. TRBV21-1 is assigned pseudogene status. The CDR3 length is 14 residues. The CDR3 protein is CASVKDEMNTEAFF. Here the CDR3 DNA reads TGTGCCAGCGTCAAAGACGAGATGAACACTGAAGCTTTCTTT.

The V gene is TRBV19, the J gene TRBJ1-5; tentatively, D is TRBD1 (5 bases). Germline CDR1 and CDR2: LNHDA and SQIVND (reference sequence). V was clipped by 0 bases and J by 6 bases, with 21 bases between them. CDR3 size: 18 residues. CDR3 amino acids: CASSIEARGRGGGQPQHF. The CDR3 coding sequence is TGTGCCAGTAGTATAGAGGCACGAGGGAGGGGCGGTGGTCAGCCCCAGCATTTT.

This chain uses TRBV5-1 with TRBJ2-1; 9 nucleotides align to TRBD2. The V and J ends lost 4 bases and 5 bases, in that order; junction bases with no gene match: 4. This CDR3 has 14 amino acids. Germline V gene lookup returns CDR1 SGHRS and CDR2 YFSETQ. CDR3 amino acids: CASSGGRVDNEQFF. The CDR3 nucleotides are TGCGCCAGCAGCGGCGGGAGGGTGGACAATGAGCAGTTCTTC.

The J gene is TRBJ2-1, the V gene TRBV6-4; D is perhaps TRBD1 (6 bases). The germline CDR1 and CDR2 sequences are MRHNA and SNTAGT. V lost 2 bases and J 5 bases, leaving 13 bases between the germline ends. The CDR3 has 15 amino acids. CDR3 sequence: CASSDGTTNNNEQFF. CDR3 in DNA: TGTGCCAGCAGTGACGGGACAACCAACAACAATGAGCAGTTCTTC.

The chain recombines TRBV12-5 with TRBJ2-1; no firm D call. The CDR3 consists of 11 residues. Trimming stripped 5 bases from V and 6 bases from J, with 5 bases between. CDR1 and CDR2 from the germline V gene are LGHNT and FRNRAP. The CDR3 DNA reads TGTGCTAGTGGTCTCGCCAATGAGCAGTTCTTC. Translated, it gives CASGLANEQFF.

The CDR3 loop is CASERLAGITDTQYF. CDR3 DNA sequence: TGTGCCAGCGAGAGACTAGCGGGAATCACAGATACGCAGTATTTT. The chain recombines TRBV6-1 with TRBJ2-3; TRBD2 aligns across 11 bases. This CDR3 has 15 amino acids. Germline CDR1 is MNHNS and CDR2 is SASEGT. V dropped 8 bases and J dropped 2; count of bases not matched to a gene: 6.

CDR3 amino acids: CATSKEGNTEAFF. The CDR3 DNA follows: TGTGCCACCAGCAAAGAGGGGAACACTGAAGCTTTCTTT. The chain couples TRBV15 to TRBJ1-1, with D uncertain. Trimming took 4 bases from V and 1 from J, leaving 7 bases between them. The CDR3 has 13 amino acids. Looked up from germline, CDR1 is LNHNV and CDR2 is YYDKDF (reference sequence). Drawing the rest from reference TRBV15 and TRBJ1-1, the complete variable domain is DAMVIQNPRYQVTQFGKPVTLSCSQTLNHNVMYWYQQKSSQAPKLLFHYYDKDFNNEADTPDNFQSRRPNTSFCFLDIRSPGLGDTAMYLCATSKEGNTEAFFGQGTRLTVV.

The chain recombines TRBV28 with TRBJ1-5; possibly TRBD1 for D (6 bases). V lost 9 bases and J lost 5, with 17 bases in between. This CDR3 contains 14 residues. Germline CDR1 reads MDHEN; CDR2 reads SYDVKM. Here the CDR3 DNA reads TGTGCCAGTTTAGGTCAGGGGTCTTATCAGCCCCAGCATTTT. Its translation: CASLGQGSYQPQHF.

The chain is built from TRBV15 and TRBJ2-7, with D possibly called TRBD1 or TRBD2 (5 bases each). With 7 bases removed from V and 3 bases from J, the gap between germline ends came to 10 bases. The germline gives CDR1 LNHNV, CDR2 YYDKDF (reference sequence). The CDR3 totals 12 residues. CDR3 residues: CATKWGFYEQYF. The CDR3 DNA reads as TGTGCCACCAAATGGGGGTTCTACGAGCAGTACTTC.

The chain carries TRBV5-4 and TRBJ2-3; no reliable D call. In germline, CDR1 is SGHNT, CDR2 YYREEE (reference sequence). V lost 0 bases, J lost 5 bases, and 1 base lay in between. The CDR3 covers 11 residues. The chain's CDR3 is CASSLGDTQYF. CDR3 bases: TGTGCCAGCAGCTTGGGAGATACGCAGTATTTT.

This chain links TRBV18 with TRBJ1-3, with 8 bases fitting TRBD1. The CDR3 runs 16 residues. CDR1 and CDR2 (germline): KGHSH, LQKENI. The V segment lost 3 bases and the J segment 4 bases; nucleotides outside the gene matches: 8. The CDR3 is CASSPVQGAEGNTIYF. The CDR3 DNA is TGTGCCAGCTCACCCGTCCAGGGGGCAGAAGGAAACACCATATATTTT.

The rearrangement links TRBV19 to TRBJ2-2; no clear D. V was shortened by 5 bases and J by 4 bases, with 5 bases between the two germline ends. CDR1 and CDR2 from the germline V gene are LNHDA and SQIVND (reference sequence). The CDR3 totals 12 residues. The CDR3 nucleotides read TGTGCCAGTAGTGTCCGCACCGGGGAGCTGTTTTTT. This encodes CASSVRTGELFF.

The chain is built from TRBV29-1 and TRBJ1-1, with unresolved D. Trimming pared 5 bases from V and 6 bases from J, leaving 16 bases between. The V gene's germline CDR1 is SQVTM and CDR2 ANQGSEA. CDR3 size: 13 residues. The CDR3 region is CSVLGREVAEAFF. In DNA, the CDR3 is TGCAGCGTTTTGGGCAGAGAGGTGGCTGAAGCTTTCTTT.

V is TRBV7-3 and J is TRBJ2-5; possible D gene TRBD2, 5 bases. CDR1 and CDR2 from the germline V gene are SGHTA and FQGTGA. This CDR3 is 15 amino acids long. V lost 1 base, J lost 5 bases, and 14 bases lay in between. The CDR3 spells CASSLRPGLSETQYF. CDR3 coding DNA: TGTGCCAGCAGCTTAAGGCCGGGGTTAAGTGAGACCCAGTACTTC.

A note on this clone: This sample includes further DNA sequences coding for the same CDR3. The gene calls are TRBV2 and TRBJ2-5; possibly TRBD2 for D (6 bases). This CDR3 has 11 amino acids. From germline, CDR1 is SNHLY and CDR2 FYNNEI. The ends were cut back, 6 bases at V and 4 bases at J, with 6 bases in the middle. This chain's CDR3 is CASRGGETQYF. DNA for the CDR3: TGTGCCAGCAGGGGGGGAGAGACCCAGTACTTC. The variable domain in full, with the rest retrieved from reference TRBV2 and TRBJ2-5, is EPEVTQTPSHQVTQMGQEVILRCVPISNHLYFYWYRQILGQKVEFLVSFYNNEISEKSEIFDDQFSVERPDGSNFTLKIRSTKLEDSAMYFCASRGGETQYFGPGTRLLVL.

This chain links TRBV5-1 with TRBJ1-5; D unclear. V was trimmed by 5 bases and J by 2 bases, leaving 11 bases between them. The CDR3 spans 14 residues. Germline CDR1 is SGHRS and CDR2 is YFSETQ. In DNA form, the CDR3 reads TGCGCCAGCAGAGAGGGCGACGGCAATCAGCCCCAGCATTTT. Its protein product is CASREGDGNQPQHF.

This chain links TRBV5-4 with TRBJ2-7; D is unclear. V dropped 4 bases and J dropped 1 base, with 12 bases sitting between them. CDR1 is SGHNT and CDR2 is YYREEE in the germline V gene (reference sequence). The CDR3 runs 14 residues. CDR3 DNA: TGTGCCAGCAGCATGGGTACGTGGTCCTACGAGCAGTACTTC. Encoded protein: CASSMGTWSYEQYF.